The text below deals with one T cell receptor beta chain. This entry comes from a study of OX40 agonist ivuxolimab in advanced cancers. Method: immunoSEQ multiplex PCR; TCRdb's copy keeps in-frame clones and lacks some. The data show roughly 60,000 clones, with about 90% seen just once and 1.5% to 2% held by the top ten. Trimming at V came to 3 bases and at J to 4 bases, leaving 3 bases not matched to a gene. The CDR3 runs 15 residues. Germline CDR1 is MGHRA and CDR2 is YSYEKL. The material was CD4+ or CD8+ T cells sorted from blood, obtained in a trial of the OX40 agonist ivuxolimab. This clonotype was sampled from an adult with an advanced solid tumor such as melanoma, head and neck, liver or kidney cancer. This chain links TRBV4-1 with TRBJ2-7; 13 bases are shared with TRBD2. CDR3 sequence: CASSQGTSGVYEQYF. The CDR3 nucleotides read TGCGCCAGCAGCCAGGGGACTAGCGGGGTTTACGAGCAGTACTTC.